This TCR beta chain was identified in a study of OX40 agonist ivuxolimab in advanced cancers. Study background: Two cutaneous melanoma patients and one hepatocellular carcinoma patient, three in all, had partial responses.

Using immunoSEQ multiplex PCR, the repertoire was profiled, and TCRdb retains in-frame clones only, with some absent. The sample contains 40,000 to 65,000 clones, roughly 80% of which appear only once. V lost 4 bases, J lost 7 bases, and 11 bases lay in between. The CDR3 totals 13 residues. Germline loops: CDR1 MNHNS, CDR2 SASEGT. V usage is TRBV6-1 and J usage is TRBJ1-5; D gene ambiguous. The source was CD4+ or CD8+ T cells sorted from blood, collected in a trial of the OX40 agonist ivuxolimab. This receptor was taken from an adult with an advanced solid tumor such as melanoma, head and neck, liver or kidney cancer. The CDR3 DNA follows: TGTGCCAGCAGTGTCCGGGTGGGGCAGCCCCAGCATTTT. Translation gives CASSVRVGQPQHF.